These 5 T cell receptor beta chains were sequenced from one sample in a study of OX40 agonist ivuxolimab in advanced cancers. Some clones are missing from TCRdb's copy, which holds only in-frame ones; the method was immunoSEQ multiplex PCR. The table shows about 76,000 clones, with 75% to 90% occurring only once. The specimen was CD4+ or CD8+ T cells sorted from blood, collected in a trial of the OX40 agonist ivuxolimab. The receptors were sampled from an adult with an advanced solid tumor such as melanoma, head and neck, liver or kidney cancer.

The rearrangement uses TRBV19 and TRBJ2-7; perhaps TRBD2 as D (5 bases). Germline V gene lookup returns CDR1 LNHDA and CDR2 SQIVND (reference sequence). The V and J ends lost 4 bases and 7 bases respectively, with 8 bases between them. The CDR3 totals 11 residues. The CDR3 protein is CASSTGLEQYF. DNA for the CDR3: TGTGCCAGTAGTACAGGACTTGAGCAGTACTTC.

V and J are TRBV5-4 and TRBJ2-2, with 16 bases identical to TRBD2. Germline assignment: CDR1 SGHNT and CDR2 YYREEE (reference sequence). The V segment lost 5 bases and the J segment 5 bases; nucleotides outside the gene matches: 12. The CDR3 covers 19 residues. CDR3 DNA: TGTGCCAGCAGGGGAGGGGGGACTAGCGGGAGGGCCGGAACCGGGGAGCTGTTTTTT. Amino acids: CASRGGGTSGRAGTGELFF. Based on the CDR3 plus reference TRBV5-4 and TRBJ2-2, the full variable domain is ETGVTQSPTHLIKTRGQQVTLRCSSQSGHNTVSWYQQALGQGPQFIFQYYREEENGRGNFPPRFSGLQFPNYSSELNVNALELDDSALYLCASRGGGTSGRAGTGELFFGEGSRLTVL.

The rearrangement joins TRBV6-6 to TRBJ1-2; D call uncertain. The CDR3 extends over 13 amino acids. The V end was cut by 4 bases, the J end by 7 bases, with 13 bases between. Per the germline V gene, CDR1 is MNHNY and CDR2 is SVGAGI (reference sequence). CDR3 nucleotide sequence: TGTGCCAGCAGTTGGGAGGCAGCGGGTGGCTACACCTTC. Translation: CASSWEAAGGYTF.

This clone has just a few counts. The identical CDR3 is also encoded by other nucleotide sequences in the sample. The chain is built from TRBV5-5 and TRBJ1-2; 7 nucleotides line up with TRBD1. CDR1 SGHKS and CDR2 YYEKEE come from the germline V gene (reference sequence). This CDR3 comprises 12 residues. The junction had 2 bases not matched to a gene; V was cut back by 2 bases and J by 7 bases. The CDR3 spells CASSFQGGGYTF. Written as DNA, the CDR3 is TGTGCCAGCAGCTTTCAGGGGGGTGGCTACACCTTC.

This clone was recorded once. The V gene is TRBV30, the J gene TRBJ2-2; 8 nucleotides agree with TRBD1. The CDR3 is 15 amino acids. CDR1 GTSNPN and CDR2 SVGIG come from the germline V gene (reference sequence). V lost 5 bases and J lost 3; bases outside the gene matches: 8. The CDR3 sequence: CAWSRGRVYTGELFF. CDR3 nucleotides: TGTGCCTGGTCCAGGGGGCGGGTATACACCGGGGAGCTGTTTTTT.